A selection of T cell receptor beta chains follows, all from one sample in a study of CD8+CD57+ T cells in acquired aplastic anemia. TCRdb re-called the reads through MiXCR, storing one row per CDR3 protein. The sample shows hundreds of thousands of distinct CDR3 sequences, 65% to 90% of them seen only once. The sequencing sample was made of sorted CD4+, CD8+, or CD8+CD57+ T cells (not recorded which) from PBMCs. These receptors originate from a human donor with aplastic anemia. Each CDR3 is given with its conserved first and last residue. The D gene is left open where the match is weak. Expanded clones get a size class; other rows say once, few or many, or leave the size out.

>TRBD2|TRBV5-1|TRBJ2-5|-
CASSSSGRSGETQYF
TGTGCCAGCAGCTCGAGCGGGAGGTCGGGAGAGACCCAGTACTTC
>TRBD1|TRBV7-6|TRBJ2-3|-
CASSLGTGLDTQYF
TGTGCCAGCAGCTTAGGGACAGGGTTAGATACGCAGTATTTT
>-|TRBV7-9|TRBJ2-3|-
CASGAGRTHTRYF
TGTGCCAGCGGGGCGGGACGCACACATACGCGGTATTTT
>-|TRBV11-3|TRBJ2-1|-
CASSEDLIDEQFF
TGTGCCAGCAGTGAAGATCTGATAGATGAGCAGTTCTTC
>-|TRBV11-3|TRBJ2-7|-
CASSSHRKFDEQYF
TGTGCCAGCAGCTCACATCGGAAATTCGACGAGCAGTACTTC
>-|TRBV7-9|TRBJ1-5|-
CASSSASGRDSTHF
TGTGCCAGCAGCTCAGCTAGCGGGAGGGATAGCACACATTTT
>TRBD1|TRBV19|TRBJ1-1|-
CASSITSGGRTEAFF
TGTGCCAGTAGTATAACATCAGGGGGGCGTACTGAAGCTTTCTTT
>-|TRBV5-4|TRBJ1-1|-
CASRRAGIVLNTEAFF
TGTGCCAGCAGACGGGCGGGCATCGTCTTGAACACTGAAGCTTTCTTT
>-|TRBV7-3|TRBJ1-1|-
CASSFRRNTEAFF
TGTGCCAGCAGCTTTCGGAGAAACACTGAAGCTTTCTTT
>-|TRBV19|TRBJ2-7|few
CASSIASGGGNEQYF
TGTGCCAGTAGTATAGCTAGCGGAGGGGGAAATGAGCAGTACTTC
>-|TRBV11-3|TRBJ1-1|once
CASSGDRRANTEAFF
TGTGCCAGCAGCGGGGATCGGAGGGCGAACACTGAAGCTTTCTTT
>-|TRBV2|TRBJ2-1|once
CVSSDGGSDEQFF
TGTGTTAGCAGTGATGGGGGGAGCGATGAGCAGTTCTTC
>TRBD1|TRBV20-1|TRBJ2-3|-
CSARSPDRDTDTQYF
TGCAGTGCTAGGAGTCCGGACAGGGACACAGATACGCAGTATTTT
>-|TRBV7-2|TRBJ2-7|-
CASSPPGRPYEQYF
TGTGCCAGCAGCCCCCCCGGACGCCCCTACGAGCAGTACTTC
>TRBD1|TRBV11-3|TRBJ2-1|-
CATSLDRTGGNEQFF
TGTGCCACCAGCTTAGATCGAACAGGGGGGAATGAGCAGTTCTTC
>-|TRBV11-3|TRBJ2-5|-
CASSPTAHGGETQYF
TGTGCCAGCAGCCCCACGGCGCACGGGGGAGAGACCCAGTACTTC
>-|TRBV15|TRBJ2-5|-
CAIRDRSRQETQYF
TGTGCCATCCGCGACCGAAGCCGGCAAGAGACCCAGTACTTC
>TRBD1|TRBV11-3|TRBJ1-5|-
CASSLDLTGHTQAF
TGTGCCAGCAGCTTAGATCTGACAGGGCACACTCAGGCTTTT
>TRBD2|TRBV7-9|TRBJ2-3|few
CAGRVAGGPDTQYF
TGTGCCGGCAGGGTCGCGGGAGGTCCCGATACGCAGTATTTT
>-|TRBV9|TRBJ2-3|-
CASSVKDTQYF
TGTGCCAGCAGCGTGAAAGATACGCAGTATTTT
>TRBD2|TRBV7-9|TRBJ2-6|-
CASSFQRSGGSDVLTF
TGTGCCAGCAGCTTTCAAAGAAGCGGGGGGAGCGATGTCCTGACTTTC
>TRBD1|TRBV9|TRBJ1-2|-
CASSVTGGRGATGYTF
TGTGCCAGCAGCGTGACAGGGGGTAGAGGGGCCACTGGCTACACCTTC
>-|TRBV7-9|TRBJ2-1|-
CASSQAGGTGKDEQFF
TGTGCCAGCAGCCAAGCGGGCGGAACCGGTAAGGATGAGCAGTTCTTC
>-|TRBV7-2|TRBJ2-1|-
CASSFPGSRGRHEQFF
TGTGCCAGCAGCTTTCCAGGAAGCCGGGGTAGGCATGAGCAGTTCTTC
>-|TRBV7-4|TRBJ2-6|once
CASSFAGGLAPAPLTF
TGTGCCAGCAGCTTCGCCGGGGGTTTGGCCCCCGCACCCCTGACTTTC
>TRBD1|TRBV13|TRBJ2-1|-
CASSLRDRGWGYEQFF
TGTGCCAGCAGCTTACGGGACAGGGGCTGGGGCTATGAGCAGTTCTTC
>-|TRBV15|TRBJ2-7|once
CATSRRGAPDKQYF
TGTGCCACCAGCAGAAGAGGCGCTCCCGACAAGCAGTACTTC
>TRBD2|TRBV4-2|TRBJ2-3|-
CASSQGTSGGGTDTQYF
TGTGCCAGCAGCCAAGGGACTAGCGGGGGCGGCACAGATACGCAGTATTTT
>-|TRBV19|TRBJ1-1|-
CASSISMNTEAFF
TGTGCCAGTAGTATTAGCATGAACACTGAAGCTTTCTTT
>-|TRBV7-8|TRBJ1-3|-
CASSLDLDTIYF
TGTGCCAGCAGCTTAGATCTAGACACCATATATTTT
>-|TRBV7-9|TRBJ1-2|-
CASSLVTGPYEQYTF
TGTGCCAGCAGCCTAGTGACGGGACCCTACGAGCAGTACACCTTC
>TRBD2|TRBV24-1|TRBJ2-1|few
CATSERTSGTNEQFF
TGTGCCACCAGTGAAAGGACTAGCGGGACTAATGAGCAGTTCTTC
>-|TRBV20-1|TRBJ2-7|once
CSARVSSYEQYF
TGCAGTGCTAGGGTGAGCTCCTACGAGCAGTACTTC
>-|TRBV11-1|TRBJ2-1|-
CASSSQGGGDNEQFF
TGTGCCAGCAGCTCACAGGGGGGAGGGGACAATGAGCAGTTCTTC
>-|TRBV11-3|TRBJ2-3|-
CASSFHPDDTQYF
TGTGCCAGCAGCTTTCATCCAGACGATACGCAGTATTTT
>-|TRBV7-3|TRBJ2-2|-
CASSLTLNTGELFF
TGTGCCAGCAGCTTAACACTGAACACCGGGGAGCTGTTTTTT
>-|TRBV6-6|TRBJ1-4|-
CASSYPSTTNEKLFF
TGTGCCAGCAGCTACCCTAGCACAACTAATGAAAAACTGTTTTTT